These 17 T cell receptor beta chains came from one sample sequenced in a study of memory CD4+ T cells and cytomegalovirus serostatus. The sort gate was single viable CD3+CD4+CD8-CD45RO+ cells for memory CD4+ T cells. Only in-frame clones appear in the TCRdb table, and some are missing; sequencing was by immunoSEQ multiplex PCR. Found here are around 61,000 clones, 82% of them singletons; the top ten hold roughly 0.4%. The specimen sequenced was memory CD4+ T cells from blood. Receptor source: an adult in good health and CMV-seronegative.

CDR3 DNA: TGTGCCAGCAGTGGACCAAAAAGGAACTACGAGCAGTACTTC. As protein: CASSGPKRNYEQYF. V is TRBV28 and J is TRBJ2-7; unclear D gene. Per germline, CDR1 MDHEN and CDR2 SYDVKM. V was shortened by 5 bases and J by 3 bases, with 14 bases between the two germline ends. The CDR3 is made up of 14 amino acids.

The chain employs TRBV9 and TRBJ2-3; a weak D match, TRBD1 (7 bases). Germline V CDR1 and CDR2: SGDLS, YYNGEE. With 0 bases removed from V and 0 bases from J, the gap between germline ends came to 11 bases. This CDR3 contains 16 residues. In DNA, the CDR3 is TGTGCCAGCAGCGTAGCGGCGGGACAGAGCACAGATACGCAGTATTTT. This codes for CASSVAAGQSTDTQYF. Full variable domain (missing parts from reference TRBV9 and TRBJ2-3): DSGVTQTPKHLITATGQRVTLRCSPRSGDLSVYWYQQSLDQGLQFLIQYYNGEERAKGNILERFSAQQFPDLHSELNLSSLELGDSALYFCASSVAAGQSTDTQYFGPGTRLTVL.

This clone has a single count. The chain links TRBV7-2 to TRBJ2-7; tentatively, D is TRBD2 (5 bases). The V and J ends lost 2 bases and 7 bases respectively, with 15 bases between them. Germline V gene sequence: CDR1 SGHTA, CDR2 FQGNSA. This CDR3 has 14 amino acids. This chain's CDR3 is CASSLLGSSGEQYF. For the CDR3, the DNA is TGTGCCAGCAGCTTACTGGGGTCAAGCGGAGAGCAGTACTTC.

The chain joins TRBV5-6 to TRBJ2-1; maybe TRBD1 (5 bases). Trimming took off 2 bases at V and 6 bases at J, with 6 bases between the two ends. The germline V gene encodes CDR1 SGHDT and CDR2 YYEEEE. This CDR3 contains 12 residues. Written as DNA, the CDR3 is TGTGCCAGCAGCTTACAGGTCAATGAGCAGTTCTTC. The encoded protein is CASSLQVNEQFF. The full variable domain, in which reference TRBV5-6 and TRBJ2-1 provide the parts outside the CDR3, is DAGVTQSPTHLIKTRGQQVTLRCSPKSGHDTVSWYQQALGQGPQFIFQYYEEEERQRGNFPDRFSGHQFPNYSSELNVNALLLGDSALYLCASSLQVNEQFFGPGTRLTVL.

This chain connects TRBV4-3 to TRBJ2-7; 9 nucleotides agree with TRBD2. Trimming cost V 8 bases and J 6 bases; bases outside gene matches: 23. Germline V CDR1 and CDR2: LGHNA, YSLEER. CDR3 length: 18 amino acids. CDR3 in amino acids: CASPESKRGGGVEIEQYF. The CDR3 bases are TGCGCCAGCCCCGAGTCGAAGAGAGGCGGGGGGGTCGAAATCGAGCAGTACTTC.

The chain employs TRBV6-5 and TRBJ1-5, with D possibly TRBD1 on 5 matching bases. V was cut by 4 bases and J by 7 bases, with 14 bases left in between. Looked up from germline, CDR1 is MNHEY and CDR2 is SVGAGI. The CDR3 loop spans 14 amino acids. CDR3 DNA: TGTGCCAGCAGTTCAAATGGGGGAAGGCAGCCCCAGCATTTT. It codes for CASSSNGGRQPQHF.

J is TRBJ2-3 and V is TRBV5-5, with TRBD1 matching over 9 bases. CDR3 length equals 15 residues. V lost 6 bases to trimming and J lost 2 bases; unmatched junction nucleotides: 7. Germline V gene lookup returns CDR1 SGHKS and CDR2 YYEKEE (reference sequence). As DNA, the CDR3 is TGTGCCAGCAACACCGGGACAGGGCTCACAGATACGCAGTATTTT. It translates to CASNTGTGLTDTQYF.

The chain employs TRBV19 and TRBJ2-1; possibly TRBD1 for D (6 bases). The V gene lost 3 bases and the J gene lost 9 bases, with 12 bases spanning the gap. Germline CDR1 is LNHDA and CDR2 is SQIVND (reference sequence). The CDR3 covers 13 residues. In nucleotides, the CDR3 is TGTGCCAGTAGTATTCAACAGGGTTTTGAGCAGTTCTTC. Translated, it gives CASSIQQGFEQFF.

This clone came up once. The chain recombines TRBV6-1 with TRBJ1-4; D is unresolved. In germline, CDR1 is MNHNS, CDR2 SASEGT. Trimming cost V 2 bases and J 0 bases, with 4 bases left between them. This CDR3 spans 14 amino acids. The CDR3 bases are TGTGCCAGCAGTGAATCGGCAACTAATGAAAAACTGTTTTTT. Amino acids: CASSESATNEKLFF.

The chain uses TRBV6-5 and TRBJ1-1; D possibly corresponds to TRBD1 (5 bases). With 9 bases removed from V and 4 bases from J, the gap between germline ends came to 9 bases. Germline V gene sequence: CDR1 MNHEY, CDR2 SVGAGI. This CDR3 spans 11 amino acids. The CDR3, as DNA: TGTGCCAGTTTAAGGGGCACTGAAGCTTTCTTT. It yields the protein CASLRGTEAFF.

The rearrangement joins TRBV29-1 to TRBJ1-5, with 7 bases matching TRBD1. The CDR3 loop spans 15 amino acids. Losses at the gene ends were 4 bases for V and 1 base for J; bases not matched to a gene: 7. CDR1 is SQVTM and CDR2 is ANQGSEA in the germline V gene. This chain's CDR3 is CSVALGGGSNQPQHF. The CDR3 DNA is TGCAGCGTTGCATTAGGGGGCGGGAGCAATCAGCCCCAGCATTTT.

The chain uses TRBV7-9 and TRBJ2-7; TRBD2 aligns across 9 bases. This CDR3 region has 14 residues. V lost 5 bases to trimming and J lost 5 bases; unmatched junction nucleotides: 7. Per the germline V gene, CDR1 is SEHNR and CDR2 is FQNEAQ (reference sequence). This CDR3 reads CASSRLAGVDEQYF. CDR3 coding DNA: TGTGCCAGCAGCCGTTTAGCGGGGGTCGACGAGCAGTACTTC.

This rearrangement joins TRBV7-9 to TRBJ2-3, with a weak D call TRBD2 (5 bases). Germline loops: CDR1 SEHNR, CDR2 FQNEAQ (reference sequence). CDR3 length: 12 residues. V dropped 5 bases and J dropped 5 bases, with 8 bases sitting between them. Here the CDR3 reads CASSPGGDTQYF. The CDR3 DNA sequence: TGTGCCAGCAGCCCCGGAGGAGATACGCAGTATTTT. Filled out from reference TRBV7-9 and TRBJ2-3, the complete variable domain reads DTGVSQNPRHKITKRGQNVTFRCDPISEHNRLYWYRQTLGQGPEFLTYFQNEAQLEKSRLLSDRFSAERPKGSFSTLEIQRTEQGDSAMYLCASSPGGDTQYFGPGTRLTVL.

The chain recombines TRBV5-6 with TRBJ2-7; D unclear. This CDR3 has 14 amino acids. V lost 0 bases and J lost 3, with 10 bases in between. Germline V lookup: CDR1 SGHDT, CDR2 YYEEEE. CDR3 coding DNA: TGTGCCAGCAGCTTGGGAAGGACCCTCTACGAGCAGTACTTC. This gives the protein CASSLGRTLYEQYF.

This chain uses TRBV6-5 with TRBJ2-3; 7 bases line up with TRBD1. There are 15 residues in the CDR3. Germline V gene sequence: CDR1 MNHEY, CDR2 SVGAGI. V trimming: 7 bases; J trimming: 6 bases; junction bases outside the gene matches: 13. In nucleotides, the CDR3 is TGTGCCAGCAACCCGGCCGGCAGGGGGTGGGATACGCAGTATTTT. Translation: CASNPAGRGWDTQYF.

V usage is TRBV4-2 and J usage is TRBJ2-7; D is undetermined. CDR3 length: 12 residues. With 0 bases removed from V and 4 bases from J, the gap between germline ends came to 4 bases. Germline V gives CDR1 LGHNA, CDR2 YNFKEQ. CDR3 sequence reads: CASSQDRYEQYF. The CDR3, as DNA: TGTGCCAGCAGCCAAGACCGGTACGAGCAGTACTTC.

This clone was counted a single time. The chain uses TRBV6-1 and TRBJ2-5; TRBD2 is a possible D gene (7 bases). The CDR3 runs 13 residues. The germline V gene encodes CDR1 MNHNS and CDR2 SASEGT. In nucleotides, the CDR3 is TGTGCGGGGGCGGGGGCTCCCCAAGAGACCCAGTACTTC. Amino acid sequence: CAGAGAPQETQYF.